This paragraph reports one TCR beta chain. Its specificity is not known. The authors ran a second PCR of 7 to 11 cycles using a sample-barcoded 5' primer and a J-beta primer mix. Every cDNA molecule bore a tag from a template-switch adaptor containing 12 random nucleotides. Each single sample gave us at least 3 million CDR3-containing paired-end reads. TCRdb itself ran the 5' RACE reads through MiXCR, one entry per CDR3 protein. The data show hundreds of thousands of distinct CDR3 sequences, with around two fifths seen just once and around 21% held by the top ten. Per germline, CDR1 SGHKS and CDR2 YYEKEE (reference sequence). This CDR3 region has 14 residues. This sample stems from a study of blood T cells in healthy people across ages. Overall study results and limits: Among long-lived donors, naive CD4+ cells were more numerous and diversity higher than in aged donors.

The TCR sequence derives from a man aged 55-75 years in good health. The rearrangement links TRBV5-5 to TRBJ2-7; possible D gene TRBD1, 5 bases. Near its end, the DNA agrees better with TRBJ2-5, so the J call may be wrong. The sample was blood. The DNA of the CDR3 is TGTGCCAGCAGCGTGGCAGGGATGGGAAAGACCCAGTACTTC. As protein: CASSVAGMGKTQYF.